This T cell receptor (beta chain) was sequenced in a study of blood T cell repertoires in COVID-19. Germline V CDR1 and CDR2: KGHSH, LQKENI. CDR3 length: 14 residues. V lost 5 bases, J lost 0 bases, and 8 bases lay in between. Here immunoSEQ multiplex PCR was the method, and the copy in TCRdb shows in-frame clones only, minus some. Found here are 90,000 to 130,000 clones, about four fifths of them singletons; the top ten hold about 4%. The source of this sequence is a woman between 65 and 79 years old with acute or convalescent COVID-19. Sequencing was performed on peripheral blood. This chain joins TRBV18 and TRBJ1-3; tentative D call: TRBD1 (5 bases). The CDR3 sequence: CASSSDSSGNTIYF. The CDR3 region has the DNA TGTGCCAGCTCATCAGACAGCTCTGGAAACACCATATATTTT.